The 13 T cell receptor beta chains given below trace back to one sample, sequenced in a study of technical replicates of blood from a handful of donors listed by TCRdb under 2017. Library method: the immunoSEQ multiplex PCR assay. TCRdb's version of the immuneACCESS table is confined to in-frame rearrangements and falls short of the full clone set. An unresolved V gene accounts for under half of the shortfall where checked; the remainder is of unknown origin. The sample has tens of thousands of clones on record, around 86% of them singletons. Roughly 5% of the sample comes from the top ten. The sample consisted of PBMCs. The source is a human donor in good health. Some clones in this sample may be carry-over from other donors' samples.

The chain employs TRBV25-1 and TRBJ1-1; D is possibly TRBD1 (5 bases). Germline V lookup: CDR1 MGHDK, CDR2 SYGVNS. CDR3 size: 14 residues. The V end was cut by 0 bases, the J end by 3 bases, with 8 bases between. CDR3 DNA sequence: TGTGCCAGCAGTGAATACCGGGGGGACACTGAAGCTTTCTTT. Amino acid sequence: CASSEYRGDTEAFF.

This chain uses TRBV2 with TRBJ2-3, with TRBD2 matching over 9 bases. The CDR3 consists of 15 residues. V shed 6 bases and J 3 bases; nucleotides not matched to a gene: 7. The germline CDR1 and CDR2 sequences are SNHLY and FYNNEI. The CDR3 region has the DNA TGTGCCAGCAGGGTGGGACTAGCCGAAACAGATACGCAGTATTTT. The encoded protein is CASRVGLAETDTQYF. The full variable domain, with the rest looked up from reference TRBV2 and TRBJ2-3, is EPEVTQTPSHQVTQMGQEVILRCVPISNHLYFYWYRQILGQKVEFLVSFYNNEISEKSEIFDDQFSVERPDGSNFTLKIRSTKLEDSAMYFCASRVGLAETDTQYFGPGTRLTVL.

The J gene is TRBJ1-1, the V gene TRBV10-1, with TRBD1 identical over 9 bases. This CDR3 comprises 17 residues. V lost 2 bases, J lost 0 bases, and 7 bases stayed unmatched. Germline values: CDR1 WNHNN, CDR2 SYGVQD (reference sequence). This CDR3 is CASSETGGERLNTEAFF. The CDR3 coding sequence is TGCGCCAGCAGTGAGACAGGGGGCGAACGGTTGAACACTGAAGCTTTCTTT.

The chain links TRBV7-3 to TRBJ1-2; D perhaps matches TRBD1 (6 bases). Between the trimmed V and J ends, which lost 5 bases and 8 bases, there was a span of 12 bases. Germline loops: CDR1 SGHTA, CDR2 FQGTGA. The CDR3 is 12 amino acids. CDR3 DNA sequence: TGTGCCAGCAGCCAAGGGGGAAGAGGCTACACCTTC. Translating gives CASSQGGRGYTF.

Many counts were recorded for this clone. The CDR3, as DNA: TGTGCCAGCAGCTCGACAGGGTCCCCGTATGGCTACACCTTC. Translating gives CASSSTGSPYGYTF. The rearrangement joins TRBV7-3 to TRBJ1-2, with TRBD1 matching over 7 bases. Trimming took 4 bases from V and 5 from J; bases not matched to a gene: 7. This CDR3 comprises 14 residues. The V gene's germline CDR1 is SGHTA and CDR2 FQGTGA.

V and J are TRBV9 and TRBJ2-1, with 8 bases matching TRBD2. CDR1 SGDLS and CDR2 YYNGEE come from the germline V gene. The CDR3 length is 19 residues. Trimming at V came to 0 bases and at J to 5 bases, leaving 16 bases not matched to a gene. The CDR3 sequence: CASSVVGGADAGGHNEQFF. CDR3 DNA sequence: TGTGCCAGCAGCGTAGTAGGAGGGGCCGATGCGGGAGGACACAATGAGCAGTTCTTC.

CDR3 sequence: CASSQDWKGRTYNEQFF. The CDR3 DNA reads TGCGCCAGCAGCCAAGATTGGAAGGGGCGAACCTACAATGAGCAGTTCTTC. The chain has TRBV4-1 and TRBJ2-1; D perhaps matches TRBD1 (5 bases). V lost 0 bases to trimming and J lost 2 bases, with 14 bases between them. The CDR3 loop spans 17 amino acids. Germline V CDR1 and CDR2: MGHRA, YSYEKL.

The chain carries TRBV10-2 and TRBJ1-5; 7 bases line up with TRBD1. V lost 6 bases, J lost 2 bases, and 4 bases stayed unmatched. The germline gives CDR1 WSHSY, CDR2 SAAADI. This CDR3 is built from 14 residues. The CDR3 loop is CASRETGGNQPQHF. In DNA form, the CDR3 reads TGCGCCAGCAGGGAAACAGGGGGCAATCAGCCCCAGCATTTT.

The V gene is TRBV7-2, the J gene TRBJ2-3; 8 bases agree with TRBD1. The V and J ends lost 0 bases and 5 bases, in that order; junction bases with no gene match: 7. The germline V gene has CDR1 SGHTA and CDR2 FQGNSA. The CDR3 sequence is 16 residues long. The CDR3 DNA is TGTGCCAGCAGCTTAGCTTTGCAGGGGGCGGGAGATACGCAGTATTTT. This sequence encodes CASSLALQGAGDTQYF.

This clone was recorded a few times. This sequence joins TRBV4-2 and TRBJ1-1; 10 nucleotides agree with TRBD1. This CDR3 comprises 17 residues. V shed 0 bases, J shed 6 bases, and the junction held 10 bases outside the gene matches. Germline CDR1 and CDR2: LGHNA and YNFKEQ. The CDR3 region is CASSQDPVTGGSAEAFF. The CDR3 DNA reads as TGTGCCAGCAGCCAAGACCCAGTGACAGGGGGCTCGGCTGAAGCTTTCTTT.

CDR3: CASSAHRGEQYF. CDR3 DNA sequence: TGTGCCAGCAGTGCCCATAGAGGCGAGCAGTACTTC. This chain joins TRBV2 and TRBJ2-7; no clear D. CDR3 length equals 12 residues. Germline CDR1 reads SNHLY; CDR2 reads FYNNEI. Between the trimmed V and J ends, which lost 4 bases and 6 bases, there was a span of 10 bases.

The chain couples TRBV7-2 to TRBJ2-6; D possibly corresponds to TRBD1 (5 bases). Trimming cost V 6 bases and J 4 bases, with 7 bases left between them. Germline CDR1 reads SGHTA; CDR2 reads FQGNSA. CDR3 length equals 13 residues. The CDR3 DNA is TGTGCCAGCAGGGACATAGGGGCCAACGTCCTGACTTTC. Translation: CASRDIGANVLTF.

CDR3 protein: CASSSRGGTDTQYF. The CDR3 DNA is TGTGCCAGCAGTTCGCGGGGCGGAACAGATACGCAGTATTTT. V is TRBV6-4 and J is TRBJ2-3; a possible D gene is TRBD2 (6 bases). This CDR3 spans 14 amino acids. Germline V gene sequence: CDR1 MRHNA, CDR2 SNTAGT. Trimming removed 5 bases from V and 3 bases from J, with 12 bases in between.